This TCR beta chain derives from a study of OX40 agonist ivuxolimab in advanced cancers. Clones were sequenced by immunoSEQ multiplex PCR, and TCRdb holds only the in-frame ones, with some missing. The data show around 50,000 clones, roughly nine tenths seen once. Trimming took off 0 bases at V and 7 bases at J, with 7 bases between the two ends. The CDR3 runs 13 residues. Germline V gene data show CDR1 as LGHNA and CDR2 as YSLEER. This TCR was recovered from an adult with an advanced solid tumor such as melanoma, head and neck, liver or kidney cancer. Sequences were derived from CD4+ or CD8+ T cells sorted from blood, sampled in a trial of the OX40 agonist ivuxolimab. The chain employs TRBV4-3 and TRBJ1-5, with D hard to call. The CDR3 reads CASSQDLSQPQHF. The CDR3 region has the DNA TGCGCCAGCAGCCAAGATCTTTCCCAGCCCCAGCATTTT.